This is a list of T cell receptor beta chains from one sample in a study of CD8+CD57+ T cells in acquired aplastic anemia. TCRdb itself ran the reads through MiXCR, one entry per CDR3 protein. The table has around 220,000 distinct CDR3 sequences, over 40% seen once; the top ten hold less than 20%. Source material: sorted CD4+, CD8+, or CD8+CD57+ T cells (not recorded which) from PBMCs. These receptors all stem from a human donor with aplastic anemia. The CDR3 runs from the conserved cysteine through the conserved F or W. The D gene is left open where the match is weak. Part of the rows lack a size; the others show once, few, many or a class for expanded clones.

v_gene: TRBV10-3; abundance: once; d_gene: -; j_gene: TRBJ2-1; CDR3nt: TGTGTCATCAGTGACCCCAGGGCCAATGAGCAGTTCTTC; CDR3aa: CVISDPRANEQFF
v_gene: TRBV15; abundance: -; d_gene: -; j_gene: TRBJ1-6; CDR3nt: TGTGCCACCAGCAGAGATGGGGCACCCCTCCACTTT; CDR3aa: CATSRDGAPLHF
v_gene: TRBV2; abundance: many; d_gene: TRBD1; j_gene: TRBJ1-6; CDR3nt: TGTGCCAGCAGTGAAGGAACAGGGGCAAATTCACCCCTCCACTTT; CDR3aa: CASSEGTGANSPLHF
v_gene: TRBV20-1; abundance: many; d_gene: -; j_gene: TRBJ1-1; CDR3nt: TGCAGTGCTAGCCCGGGGAGGGGCCTGAACACTGAAGCTTTCTTT; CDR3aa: CSASPGRGLNTEAFF
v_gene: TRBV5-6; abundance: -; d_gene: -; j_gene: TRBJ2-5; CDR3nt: TGTGCCAGCAGCTTGGGGAGGGCCCCACATTTGTCGGAGACCCAGTACTTC; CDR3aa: CASSLGRAPHLSETQYF
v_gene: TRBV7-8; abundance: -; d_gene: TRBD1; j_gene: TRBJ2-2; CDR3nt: TGTGCCAGCAGCATCCGACAGGGGGCCGTAAACACCGGGGAGCTGTTTTTT; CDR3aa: CASSIRQGAVNTGELFF
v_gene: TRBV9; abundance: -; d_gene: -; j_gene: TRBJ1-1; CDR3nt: TGTGCCAGCAGCGGGATACCTCAGGGGAAAGCTTTCTTT; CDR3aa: CASSGIPQGKAFF
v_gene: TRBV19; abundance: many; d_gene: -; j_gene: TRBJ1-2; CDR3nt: TGTGCCAGTAGTAAGGTACAGGGCTCCTACGATTATGGCTACACCTTC; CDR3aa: CASSKVQGSYDYGYTF
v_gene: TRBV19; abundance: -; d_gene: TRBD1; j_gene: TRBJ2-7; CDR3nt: TGTGCCAGTAGTATGGACAGGGGCCGCGAGCAGTACTTC; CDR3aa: CASSMDRGREQYF
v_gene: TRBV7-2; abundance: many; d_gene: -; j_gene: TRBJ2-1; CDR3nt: TGTGCCAGCAGCTTAACCCGTTACAATGAGCAGTTCTTC; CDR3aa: CASSLTRYNEQFF
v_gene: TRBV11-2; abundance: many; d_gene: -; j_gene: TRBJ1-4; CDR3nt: TGTGCCAGCAGCTTAGACGGTGGCGCCCGAGCGGGAAAACTGTTTTTT; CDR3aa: CASSLDGGARAGKLFF
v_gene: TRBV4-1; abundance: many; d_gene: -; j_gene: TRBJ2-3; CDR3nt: TGCGCCAGCAGCCAACAGGGAGGGGGGGCTAGCACAGATACGCAGTATTTT; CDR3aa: CASSQQGGGASTDTQYF
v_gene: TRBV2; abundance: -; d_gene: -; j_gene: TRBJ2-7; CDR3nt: TGTGCCTCGATGGGGGTCTACGAGCAGTACTTC; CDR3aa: CASMGVYEQYF